The 26 T cell receptor beta chains listed next were all sequenced from one sample in a study of blood T cell repertoires in COVID-19 (dated by TCRdb to between 2020 and 2021). The library was prepared using the immunoSEQ multiplex PCR assay. Not all clones reach the TCRdb copy of this immuneACCESS table, which keeps in-frame sequences only. Checked studies attribute under half of the gap to unresolved V genes and leave the rest unexplained. A total of some 48,000 clones appear in this sample, around 83% of them only once. The ten largest clones add up to 5.2% of the sample. The sequencing input was peripheral blood. The receptor source for this set is a human donor in a cohort sampled during active COVID-19.

To note about this clone: At one of its ends the junction is not consistent with the germline gene, which may arise from a read error. This chain links TRBV7-2 with TRBJ2-7, with 10 bases fitting TRBD2. From germline, CDR1 is SGHTA and CDR2 FQGNSA. The CDR3 runs 12 residues. The CDR3 nucleotides read TGTGCCAGCAGCTTGGTGAGCGGGGGGGCCAGGTTC. Amino acid sequence: CASSLVSGGARF.

The chain has TRBV9 and TRBJ2-7; TRBD2 is a possible D gene (5 bases). CDR1 and CDR2 from the germline V gene are SGDLS and YYNGEE. The length of the CDR3 is 13 residues. The ends were cut back, 4 bases at V and 6 bases at J, with 14 bases in the middle. CDR3 nucleotide sequence: TGTGCCAGCAGCTGGACTGCGGAAGGCGAGCAGTACTTC. Its translation: CASSWTAEGEQYF.

The CDR3 nucleotides read TGTGCCATCACTCCCGCGTTTAGCTCCTACAATGAGCAGTTCTTC. Residues: CAITPAFSSYNEQFF. The J gene is TRBJ2-1, the V gene TRBV10-3; D uncertain. Trimming took off 7 bases at V and 0 bases at J, with 13 bases between the two ends. CDR1 and CDR2 (germline): ENHRY, SYGVKD. The CDR3 sequence is 15 residues long.

The rearrangement links TRBV12-3 or TRBV12-4 to TRBJ2-7; TRBD2 might be the D (5 bases). Between the trimmed V and J ends, which lost 8 bases and 1 base, there was a span of 12 bases. The CDR3 consists of 13 residues. The CDR3 nucleotides are TGTGCCAGCTCGATCCGAGGGTCCTACGAGCAGTACTTC. Translating it yields CASSIRGSYEQYF.

This chain links TRBV5-6 with TRBJ2-1, with 7 nucleotides matching TRBD2. Germline CDR1 is SGHDT and CDR2 is YYEEEE. The trim removed 7 bases at V and 9 bases at J, leaving 7 bases unmatched. The CDR3 has 12 residues. In nucleotides, the CDR3 is TGTGCCAGCCGTAGACTAGCTGGTGAGCAGTTCTTC. Translation: CASRRLAGEQFF.

The V and J genes are TRBV6-2 or TRBV6-3 and TRBJ2-2, with 10 bases fitting TRBD2. The CDR3 consists of 15 residues. Germline V CDR1 and CDR2: MNHEY, SVGEGT. J lost 7 bases, V lost 5 bases, and 7 bases had no gene match. CDR3 amino acids: CASSTVAGGVGELFF. CDR3 coding DNA: TGTGCCAGCAGTACTGTAGCGGGGGGTGTCGGGGAGCTGTTTTTT.

This clone was counted once. This chain links TRBV10-1 with TRBJ2-2; D not resolved. The CDR3 extends over 13 amino acids. V dropped 0 bases and J dropped 8 bases, with 7 bases sitting between them. From germline, CDR1 is WNHNN and CDR2 SYGVQD (reference sequence). The CDR3 reads CASSESVEGELFF. In DNA, the CDR3 is TGCGCCAGCAGTGAGTCTGTGGAGGGGGAGCTGTTTTTT.

The V gene is TRBV30, the J gene TRBJ1-5, with D possibly being TRBD1 (6 bases). V lost 0 bases and J lost 0, with 9 bases in between. CDR1 is GTSNPN and CDR2 is SVGIG in the germline V gene (reference sequence). The CDR3 loop spans 15 amino acids. CDR3 sequence (DNA): TGTGCCTGGAGTGTTGGGACACTTAGCAATCAGCCCCAGCATTTT. Translated: CAWSVGTLSNQPQHF.

Here the CDR3 reads CASSSDNYEQYF. CDR3 sequence (DNA): TGTGCCAGCAGTTCGGACAACTACGAGCAGTACTTC. The rearrangement joins TRBV12-3 or TRBV12-4 to TRBJ2-7; the D gene is possibly TRBD1 (5 bases). Trimming left V 4 bases short and J 3 bases short, with 7 bases between. This CDR3 spans 12 amino acids.

V usage is TRBV7-2 and J usage is TRBJ2-2, with 12 bases identical to TRBD2. With 4 bases clipped from V and 4 bases from J, the junction kept 4 bases outside the gene matches. Germline values: CDR1 SGHTA, CDR2 FQGNSA. The CDR3 sequence is 16 residues long. The chain's CDR3 is CASSSRLAGATGELFF. The CDR3 DNA follows: TGTGCCAGCAGCTCCCGACTAGCGGGGGCCACCGGGGAGCTGTTTTTT. The full variable domain, completed using reference TRBV7-2 and TRBJ2-2, is GAGVSQSPSNKVTEKGKDVELRCDPISGHTALYWYRQSLGQGLEFLIYFQGNSAPDKSGLPSDRFSAERTGGSVSTLTIQRTQQEDSAVYLCASSSRLAGATGELFFGEGSRLTVL.

J is TRBJ2-3 and V is TRBV10-1; 7 positions agree with TRBD1. The length of the CDR3 is 18 residues. V was pared by 3 bases and J by 2 bases, with 14 bases of the junction left unmatched. The V gene's germline CDR1 is WNHNN and CDR2 SYGVQD (reference sequence). The CDR3 here is CASSDPTGTAFSTDTQYF. CDR3 DNA sequence: TGCGCCAGCAGTGACCCGACCGGGACAGCCTTTTCCACAGATACGCAGTATTTT.

V usage is TRBV5-1 and J usage is TRBJ2-7, with 7 bases fitting TRBD2. The CDR3 runs to 15 residues. The V gene's germline CDR1 is SGHRS and CDR2 YFSETQ. V lost 4 bases to trimming and J lost 9 bases; unmatched junction nucleotides: 16. The chain's CDR3 is CASSGSGTTVSVQYF. As DNA, the CDR3 is TGCGCCAGCAGCGGATCCGGGACTACCGTCTCGGTGCAGTACTTC.

The chain couples TRBV21-1 to TRBJ1-5; the table's D call TRBD1 went unverified against the DNA. TRBV21-1 is described as a pseudogene. The CDR3 contains 13 residues. In nucleotides, the CDR3 is TGTGCCATTCTACGGGACATAGATCAGCCCCAGCATTTT. Translating it yields CAILRDIDQPQHF.

This chain uses TRBV6-5 with TRBJ1-5; D may be TRBD1 (5 bases). The V gene lost 6 bases and the J gene lost 3 bases, with 12 bases spanning the gap. Germline V gene data show CDR1 as MNHEY and CDR2 as SVGAGI. This CDR3 contains 14 residues. The CDR3 DNA reads as TGTGCCAGCAGCCCCGACAGCCACAATCAGCCCCAGCATTTT. It codes for CASSPDSHNQPQHF.

The rearrangement links TRBV3-1 (or the pseudogene TRBV3-2) to TRBJ2-2; TRBD1 matches at 8 bases. The CDR3 sequence is 15 residues long. Germline-derived CDR1 and CDR2 are LGHDT and YNNKEL (reference sequence). J lost 8 bases, V lost 3 bases, and 8 bases had no gene match. The CDR3 here is CASSQGQVSGGELFF. CDR3 coding DNA: TGTGCCAGCAGCCAGGGACAGGTTTCAGGAGGGGAGCTGTTTTTT.

This clone has more than one count but fewer than ten. The V gene is TRBV5-6, the J gene TRBJ2-7, with D possibly TRBD1 on 5 matching bases. Trimming removed 5 bases from V and 4 bases from J, with 10 bases in between. The CDR3 consists of 12 residues. The germline V gene has CDR1 SGHDT and CDR2 YYEEEE. The DNA of the CDR3 is TGTGCCAGCAGACTACGACAGTACGAGCAGTACTTC. Protein sequence: CASRLRQYEQYF. The full variable domain, its missing parts supplied by reference TRBV5-6 and TRBJ2-7, is DAGVTQSPTHLIKTRGQQVTLRCSPKSGHDTVSWYQQALGQGPQFIFQYYEEEERQRGNFPDRFSGHQFPNYSSELNVNALLLGDSALYLCASRLRQYEQYFGPGTRLTVT.

The chain employs TRBV5-4 and TRBJ2-7, with TRBD2 identical over 8 bases. Germline V gene lookup returns CDR1 SGHNT and CDR2 YYREEE (reference sequence). CDR3 length: 16 amino acids. The ends lost 4 bases at V and 0 bases at J; junction bases unmatched: 9. The CDR3 DNA is TGTGCCAGCAGCCCGAGTAGCGGGGCTTACTCCTACGAGCAGTACTTC. This sequence encodes CASSPSSGAYSYEQYF.

The CDR3 sequence is CASSQGTTGVHTINYGYTF. The DNA of the CDR3 is TGCGCCAGCAGCCAGGGGACGACAGGCGTCCATACTATTAACTATGGCTACACCTTC. The rearrangement joins TRBV4-1 to TRBJ1-2; a weak D match, TRBD1 (6 bases). The CDR3 spans 19 residues. Looked up from germline, CDR1 is MGHRA and CDR2 is YSYEKL. Trimming removed 3 bases at V and 1 base at J, with 24 bases between.

V is TRBV4-2 and J is TRBJ1-5; D is possibly TRBD1 (6 bases). Trimming cost V 0 bases and J 8 bases, with 26 bases left between them. This CDR3 region has 19 residues. CDR1 LGHNA and CDR2 YNFKEQ come from the germline V gene. CDR3 DNA sequence: TGTGCCAGCAGCCAAGATCTTGGGGGGGGGACAATAAGGTTAGAGCCCCAGCATTTT. It translates to CASSQDLGGGTIRLEPQHF.

CDR3 DNA: TGTGCCAGCAGCCCTGCGAAGAAGCAAGGGGCTTTGGTCACAGATACGCAGTATTTT. Its translation: CASSPAKKQGALVTDTQYF. This chain connects TRBV5-5 to TRBJ2-3, with D tentatively TRBD1 (5 bases). The germline V gene encodes CDR1 SGHKS and CDR2 YYEKEE (reference sequence). Trimming cost V 4 bases and J 2 bases, with 26 bases left between them. This CDR3 comprises 19 residues. The full variable domain, its missing parts supplied by reference TRBV5-5 and TRBJ2-3, is DAGVTQSPTHLIKTRGQQVTLRCSPISGHKSVSWYQQVLGQGPQFIFQYYEKEERGRGNFPDRFSARQFPNYSSELNVNALLLGDSALYLCASSPAKKQGALVTDTQYFGPGTRLTVL.

With regard to this clone: The sample contains more than one DNA sequence encoding this CDR3. The chain employs TRBV5-1 and TRBJ1-1; TRBD1 aligns across 9 bases. There are 14 residues in the CDR3. The germline V gene has CDR1 SGHRS and CDR2 YFSETQ. J was trimmed by 0 bases and V by 7 bases; bases with no gene match: 4. CDR3: CASAGTGLNTEAFF. DNA of the CDR3: TGCGCCAGCGCCGGGACAGGGCTGAACACTGAAGCTTTCTTT.

This clone was found a few times. The V and J genes are TRBV20-1 and TRBJ1-2, with D possibly TRBD1 on 6 matching bases. The V end was cut by 5 bases, the J end by 14 bases, with 18 bases between. Germline values: CDR1 DFQATT, CDR2 SNEGSKA (reference sequence). This CDR3 has 11 amino acids. Written as DNA, the CDR3 is TGCAGTGCTGACCGGGACATTGAGAAAACCTTC. Translated: CSADRDIEKTF.

The chain combines TRBV7-2 with TRBJ2-1, with a possible D match to TRBD1 (5 bases). The V gene lost 5 bases and the J gene lost 0 bases, with 11 bases spanning the gap. Germline assignment: CDR1 SGHTA and CDR2 FQGNSA. The CDR3 covers 15 residues. The CDR3 coding sequence is TGTGCCAGCAGCCGTTTAGGGGACTCCTACAATGAGCAGTTCTTC. Amino acids: CASSRLGDSYNEQFF.

This chain connects TRBV6-6 to TRBJ2-1, with 14 bases lining up with TRBD2. With V trimmed by 4 bases and J by 9 bases, 8 bases remained unmatched. Germline CDR1 and CDR2: MNHNY and SVGAGI (reference sequence). The CDR3 covers 16 residues. The chain's CDR3 is CASSSRTSGGFGEQFF. CDR3 sequence (DNA): TGTGCCAGCAGTTCGCGGACTAGCGGGGGGTTCGGTGAGCAGTTCTTC.

The rearrangement uses TRBV4-2 and TRBJ2-2, with D maybe TRBD2 (7 bases). Trimming removed 0 bases at V and 7 bases at J, with 15 bases between. Germline CDR1 is LGHNA and CDR2 is YNFKEQ. The CDR3 is 16 residues long. CDR3 region: CASSQDRGGLGGELFF. CDR3 DNA sequence: TGTGCCAGCAGCCAAGATAGGGGGGGCCTAGGCGGGGAGCTGTTTTTT.

This clone was seen a few times. DNA of the CDR3: TGTGCCGCGGGACCCCAAGAGACCCAGTACTTC. Its translation: CAAGPQETQYF. The rearrangement joins TRBV24-1 to TRBJ2-5, with D tentatively TRBD2 (6 bases). This CDR3 spans 11 amino acids. Germline loops: CDR1 KGHDR, CDR2 SFDVKD. V gave up 12 bases and J gave up 1 base, with 8 bases separating them.